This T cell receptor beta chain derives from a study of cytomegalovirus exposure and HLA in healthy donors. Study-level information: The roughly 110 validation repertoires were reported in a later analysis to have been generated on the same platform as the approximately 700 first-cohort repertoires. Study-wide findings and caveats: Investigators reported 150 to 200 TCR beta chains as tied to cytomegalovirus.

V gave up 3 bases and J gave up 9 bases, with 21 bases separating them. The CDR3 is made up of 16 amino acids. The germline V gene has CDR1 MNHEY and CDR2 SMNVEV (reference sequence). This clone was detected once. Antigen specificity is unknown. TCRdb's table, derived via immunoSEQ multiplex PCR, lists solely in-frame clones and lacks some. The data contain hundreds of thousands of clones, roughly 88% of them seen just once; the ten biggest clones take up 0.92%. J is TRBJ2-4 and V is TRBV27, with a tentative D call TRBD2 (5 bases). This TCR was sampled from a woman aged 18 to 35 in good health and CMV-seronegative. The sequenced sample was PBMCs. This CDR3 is CASSFTGLGRLSIQYF. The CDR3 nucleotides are TGTGCCAGCAGTTTTACGGGGTTGGGTAGGCTGAGCATTCAGTACTTC.